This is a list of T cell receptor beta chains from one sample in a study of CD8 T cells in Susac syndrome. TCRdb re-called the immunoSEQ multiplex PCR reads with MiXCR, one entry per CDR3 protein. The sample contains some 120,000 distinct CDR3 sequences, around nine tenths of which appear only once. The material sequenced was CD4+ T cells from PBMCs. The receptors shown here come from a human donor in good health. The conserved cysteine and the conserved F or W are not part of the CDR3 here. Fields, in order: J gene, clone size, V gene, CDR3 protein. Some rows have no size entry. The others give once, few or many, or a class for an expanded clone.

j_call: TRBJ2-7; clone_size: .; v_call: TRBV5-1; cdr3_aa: ASSFGDRASYEQY
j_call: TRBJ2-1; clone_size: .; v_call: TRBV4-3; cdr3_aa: ASSQDVRPTLYNEQF
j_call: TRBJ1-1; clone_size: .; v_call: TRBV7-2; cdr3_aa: ASSPRGEGTKNTEAF
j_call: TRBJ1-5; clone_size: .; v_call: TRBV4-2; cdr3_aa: ASSQEFRGTVNQPQH
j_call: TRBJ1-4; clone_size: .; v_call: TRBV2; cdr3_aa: ASSEGTPKNGRKLF
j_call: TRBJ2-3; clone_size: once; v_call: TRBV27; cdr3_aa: ASSSRLAKSSDTQY
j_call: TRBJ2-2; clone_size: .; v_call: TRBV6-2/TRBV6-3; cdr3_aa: ASSPTGLAGELF
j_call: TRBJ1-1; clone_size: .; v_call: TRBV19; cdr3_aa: ASSSRDILAEAF
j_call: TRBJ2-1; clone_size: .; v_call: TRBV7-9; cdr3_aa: ASSPGPSEQF
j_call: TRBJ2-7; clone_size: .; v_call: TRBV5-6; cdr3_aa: ASSITPYEQY
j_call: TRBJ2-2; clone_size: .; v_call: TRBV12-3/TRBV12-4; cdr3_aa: ASSPVRGRDGELF
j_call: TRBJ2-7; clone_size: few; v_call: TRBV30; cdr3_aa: AWSPHPVEGEQY
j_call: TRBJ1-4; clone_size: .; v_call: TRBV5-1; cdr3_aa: ASSLPGGDEKLF
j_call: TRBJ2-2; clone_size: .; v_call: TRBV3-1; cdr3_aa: ASSQDWGYCTGELF
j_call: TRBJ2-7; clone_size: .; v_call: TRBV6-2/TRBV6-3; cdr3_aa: ASSDGTSGPRGYEQY
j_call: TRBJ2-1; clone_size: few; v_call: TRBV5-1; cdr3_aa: ASSLGGGSYNEQF
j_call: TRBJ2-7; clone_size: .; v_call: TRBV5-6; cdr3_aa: ASRTWGYEQY
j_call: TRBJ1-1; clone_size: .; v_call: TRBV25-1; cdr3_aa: ASSEEHRGRAF
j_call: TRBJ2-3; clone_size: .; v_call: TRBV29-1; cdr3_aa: SVLKSSTDTQY
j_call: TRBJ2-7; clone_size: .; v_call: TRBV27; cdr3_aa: ASSQSSGFVRYEQY
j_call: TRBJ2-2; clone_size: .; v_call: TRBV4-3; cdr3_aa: ASSPNGGLVRTGELF
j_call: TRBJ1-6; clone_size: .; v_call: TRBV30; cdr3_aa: AAEPAFQSPLH
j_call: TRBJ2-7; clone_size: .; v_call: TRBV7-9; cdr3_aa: ASSRSTSSYEQY
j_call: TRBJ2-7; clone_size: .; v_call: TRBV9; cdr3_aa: ASSVGGVNSYEQY
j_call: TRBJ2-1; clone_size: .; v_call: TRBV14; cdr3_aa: ASSRGGSGREQF
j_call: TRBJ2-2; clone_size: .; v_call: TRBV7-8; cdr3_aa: ASSLARGGVAGELF
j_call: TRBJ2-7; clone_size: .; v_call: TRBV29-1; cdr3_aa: SVEGAQGTEQY
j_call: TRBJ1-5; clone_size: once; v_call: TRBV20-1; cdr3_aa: SAKGAISNQPQH
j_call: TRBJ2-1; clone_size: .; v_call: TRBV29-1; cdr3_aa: SVEWVLNEQF
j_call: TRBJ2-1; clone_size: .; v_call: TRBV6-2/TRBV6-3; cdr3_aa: ASSLSGTSGIYNEQF
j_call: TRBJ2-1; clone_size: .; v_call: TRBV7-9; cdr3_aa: ASRPKPGLAYNEQF
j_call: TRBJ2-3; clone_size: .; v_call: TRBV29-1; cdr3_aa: SVLTTVRTDTQY
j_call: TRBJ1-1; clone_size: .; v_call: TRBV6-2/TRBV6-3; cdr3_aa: ASRSTRFGTGGLNTEAF
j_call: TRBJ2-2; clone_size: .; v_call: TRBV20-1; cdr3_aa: SANNPSGGQNTGELF
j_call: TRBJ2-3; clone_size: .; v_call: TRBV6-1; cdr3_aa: ASTRTGLSGGRGADTQY
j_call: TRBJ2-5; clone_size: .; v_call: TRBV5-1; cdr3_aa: ASSLSTSGSGAYGTQY
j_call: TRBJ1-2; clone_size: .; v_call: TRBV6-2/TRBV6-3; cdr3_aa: ASSFLAGGDGYT
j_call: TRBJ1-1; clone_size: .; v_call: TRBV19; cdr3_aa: ASSTVKGARAF
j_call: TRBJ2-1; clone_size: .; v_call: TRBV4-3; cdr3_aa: ASSRAPTGGTVNEQF